The 21 T cell receptor beta chains below were found in one sample sequenced in a study of neoadjuvant anti-PD-1 for oral cavity cancer. The time point: after neoadjuvant nivolumab, at surgical resection. The method was immunoSEQ multiplex PCR; TCRdb's version includes in-frame clones alone and lacks a portion of them. The table records about 37,000 clones, about 36% of them present only once. Sequencing used tumor tissue, obtained after nivolumab (anti-PD-1) treatment. The origin of the receptors is a person aged 40 to 85 with oral cavity squamous cell carcinoma.

The chain is built from TRBV12-5 and TRBJ2-2, with D hard to call. CDR3 length: 12 amino acids. Germline CDR1 LGHNT, CDR2 FRNRAP. Trimming pared 2 bases from V and 6 bases from J, leaving 4 bases between. CDR3 sequence reads: CASGLSPGELFF. In DNA form, the CDR3 reads TGTGCTAGTGGTTTGTCACCCGGGGAGCTGTTTTTT.

V usage is TRBV9 and J usage is TRBJ2-3; D is unclear. Germline lookup yields CDR1 SGDLS and CDR2 YYNGEE. V was pared by 0 bases and J by 4 bases, with 3 bases between. CDR3 size: 12 residues. CDR3 DNA: TGTGCCAGCAGCGTAGGGCCAGATACGCAGTATTTT. Translated, it gives CASSVGPDTQYF.

This chain links TRBV28 with TRBJ2-1, with D possibly TRBD2 on 6 matching bases. V was shortened by 3 bases and J by 10 bases, with 16 bases between the two germline ends. Germline CDR1 and CDR2: MDHEN and SYDVKM. This CDR3 spans 14 amino acids. CDR3 nucleotide sequence: TGTGCCAGCAGTTTGACTAGACTTCGCAACGAGCAGTTCTTC. Its translation: CASSLTRLRNEQFF.

This clone was detected a few times. The rearrangement uses TRBV10-2 and TRBJ1-2; D unresolved. Per germline, CDR1 WSHSY and CDR2 SAAADI. V was clipped by 4 bases and J by 3 bases, with 6 bases between them. The CDR3 covers 12 residues. In DNA form, the CDR3 reads TGCGCCAGCAGTGTGTCGCACTATGGCTACACCTTC. This gives the protein CASSVSHYGYTF.

The chain has TRBV19 and TRBJ2-5; D could derive from TRBD1 or TRBD2 (5 bases each). The ends were cut back, 4 bases at V and 5 bases at J, with 26 bases in the middle. The germline V gene has CDR1 LNHDA and CDR2 SQIVND (reference sequence). This CDR3 contains 18 residues. The CDR3 coding sequence is TGTGCCAGTAGTACTCTCTGGTCCGGGGCGGGCAGACGGGAGACCCAGTACTTC. Residues: CASSTLWSGAGRRETQYF.

This clone was counted a few times. V is TRBV5-1 and J is TRBJ1-5, with D unresolved. The V and J ends lost 0 bases and 3 bases respectively, with 7 bases between them. CDR3 length equals 14 residues. Germline V lookup: CDR1 SGHRS, CDR2 YFSETQ. The CDR3 reads CASSLDSHNQPQHF. The CDR3 DNA reads TGCGCCAGCAGCTTGGACAGCCACAATCAGCCCCAGCATTTT.

This clone was found a few times. The gene calls are TRBV7-8 and TRBJ1-4; D unresolved. Trimming removed 5 bases from V and 7 bases from J, with 14 bases in between. Germline assignment: CDR1 SGHVS and CDR2 FQNEAQ. The CDR3 spans 14 residues. The CDR3 nucleotides are TGTGCCAGCAGCCATTTGGGTTCACCTGAAAAACTGTTTTTT. It specifies CASSHLGSPEKLFF.

In its sample, this clone was seen a few times. The rearrangement uses TRBV6-5 and TRBJ2-7; D is perhaps TRBD2 (5 bases). This CDR3 has 13 residues. Trimming shortened V by 8 bases and J by 2 bases, and 13 bases separated the two germline ends. Germline V gene sequence: CDR1 MNHEY, CDR2 SVGAGI. The CDR3 DNA is TGTGCCAGCTCCAGCCCCGGGACCTACGAGCAGTACTTC. Its protein is CASSSPGTYEQYF.

Only a few counts were recorded for this clone. The rearrangement links TRBV19 to TRBJ1-6; 7 nucleotides line up with TRBD1. J was trimmed by 8 bases and V by 7 bases; bases with no gene match: 8. CDR3 size: 14 residues. The germline gives CDR1 LNHDA, CDR2 SQIVND (reference sequence). Written as DNA, the CDR3 is TGTGCCAGTAAAGGTTGGCAGGGGGATTCACCCCTCCACTTT. It is translated as CASKGWQGDSPLHF.

The chain uses TRBV4-1 and TRBJ2-6; D gene unclear. Trimming removed 3 bases at V and 4 bases at J, with 4 bases between. The CDR3 spans 13 residues. Germline V gene sequence: CDR1 MGHRA, CDR2 YSYEKL. DNA of the CDR3: TGCGCCAGCAGCCACCCCGGGGCCAACGTCCTGACTTTC. It is translated as CASSHPGANVLTF.

J is TRBJ2-7 and V is TRBV19; D is undetermined. The V gene's germline CDR1 is LNHDA and CDR2 SQIVND (reference sequence). V shed 2 bases and J shed 5 bases, with 13 bases lying between them. The CDR3 is made up of 14 amino acids. In DNA form, the CDR3 reads TGTGCCAGTAGTATAAGGGCAGGTCGAGACGAGCAGTACTTC. This encodes CASSIRAGRDEQYF.

This clone was counted only a few times. The chain joins TRBV4-1 to TRBJ1-1, with TRBD1 identical over 8 bases. CDR3 length: 12 residues. CDR1 is MGHRA and CDR2 is YSYEKL in the germline V gene. V was pared by 8 bases and J by 6 bases, with 5 bases of the junction left unmatched. In DNA form, the CDR3 reads TGCGCCAGCTCCGACAGGGGATCTGAAGCTTTCTTT. Translation gives CASSDRGSEAFF.

This clone has at least ten counts. The V call is TRBV9, the J call TRBJ2-7, with 7 bases identical to TRBD1. The CDR3 consists of 14 residues. V dropped 2 bases and J dropped 2; count of bases not matched to a gene: 4. Germline CDR1 and CDR2: SGDLS and YYNGEE. The CDR3: CASSVTGKAYEQYF. The CDR3 DNA sequence: TGTGCCAGCAGCGTGACAGGGAAGGCCTACGAGCAGTACTTC. Drawing the rest from reference TRBV9 and TRBJ2-7, the complete variable domain is DSGVTQTPKHLITATGQRVTLRCSPRSGDLSVYWYQQSLDQGLQFLIQYYNGEERAKGNILERFSAQQFPDLHSELNLSSLELGDSALYFCASSVTGKAYEQYFGPGTRLTVT.

The table lists this clone with many counts. The sample holds other DNA sequences that translate to the same CDR3. The CDR3 spells CASSLSGTDTQYF. CDR3 coding DNA: TGTGCCAGCAGCCTTAGCGGGACAGATACGCAGTATTTT. The gene calls are TRBV7-7 and TRBJ2-3; TRBD2 matches 7 bases. V was clipped by 5 bases and J by 3 bases; unmatched bases: 2. The CDR3 sequence is 13 residues long. Germline lookup yields CDR1 SSHAT and CDR2 FNYEAQ (reference sequence).

The V gene is TRBV9, the J gene TRBJ2-3; 8 nucleotides line up with TRBD2. The CDR3 is 14 amino acids. Trimming took 6 bases from V and 2 from J; bases not matched to a gene: 5. Germline lookup yields CDR1 SGDLS and CDR2 YYNGEE. The DNA of the CDR3 is TGTGCCAGCACCCAGCGGGGGATCACAGATACGCAGTATTTT. This translates into CASTQRGITDTQYF. The variable domain in full, completed from reference TRBV9 and TRBJ2-3, reads DSGVTQTPKHLITATGQRVTLRCSPRSGDLSVYWYQQSLDQGLQFLIQYYNGEERAKGNILERFSAQQFPDLHSELNLSSLELGDSALYFCASTQRGITDTQYFGPGTRLTVL.

J is TRBJ1-5 and V is TRBV7-2, with TRBD1 matching 7 bases. CDR1 is SGHTA and CDR2 is FQGNSA in the germline V gene. There are 14 residues in the CDR3. The V gene end was trimmed by 3 bases and the J gene end by 4 bases; junction bases not matched to a gene: 3. The CDR3 nucleotides read TGTGCCAGCAGCTTGCAACAGGGGAATCAGCCCCAGCATTTT. Residues: CASSLQQGNQPQHF.

Turning to this clone: The junction does not match germline at one end; this may be a read error. The gene calls are TRBV4-1 and TRBJ2-7; D not resolved. The CDR3 runs 16 residues. From germline, CDR1 is MGHRA and CDR2 YSYEKL. The CDR3 region has the DNA TGTGCCAGCAGCCGGATAGACTCGCGAAGCTCCTACGAGCAGTACTTC. Encoded protein: CASSRIDSRSSYEQYF.

This rearrangement joins TRBV27 to TRBJ2-2; D gene ambiguous. The germline CDR1 and CDR2 sequences are MNHEY and SMNVEV (reference sequence). The CDR3 loop spans 16 amino acids. With 5 bases removed from V and 7 bases from J, the gap between germline ends came to 20 bases. CDR3 protein: CASSDRPRVDHGELFF. CDR3 DNA sequence: TGTGCCAGCAGTGACCGGCCGAGAGTGGATCACGGGGAGCTGTTTTTT.

This clone has a count of ten or more. V and J are TRBV4-2 and TRBJ2-7; TRBD2 might be the D (7 bases). V lost 1 base and J lost 5, with 15 bases in between. The CDR3 sequence is 15 residues long. Germline values: CDR1 LGHNA, CDR2 YNFKEQ. CDR3 sequence (DNA): TGTGCCAGCAGCCAAGCTTGGTGGGGGGGCCACGAGCAGTACTTC. Translation gives CASSQAWWGGHEQYF.

This clone is deemed medium-sized. The V call is TRBV9, the J call TRBJ2-3, with 9 bases identical to TRBD1. Germline V CDR1 and CDR2: SGDLS, YYNGEE. V lost 4 bases and J lost 4; bases outside the gene matches: 13. The CDR3 totals 17 residues. The CDR3, as DNA: TGTGCCAGCAGCAGGGTTCCTACAGGGGGCGGTGCAGATACGCAGTATTTT. This translates into CASSRVPTGGGADTQYF.

V is TRBV6-1 and J is TRBJ2-7; D perhaps matches TRBD1 (6 bases). Germline-derived CDR1 and CDR2 are MNHNS and SASEGT. V lost 2 bases to trimming and J lost 3 bases, with 14 bases between them. This CDR3 spans 15 amino acids. The CDR3 DNA follows: TGTGCCAGCAGTGAAAGGATCAGGGGTGACTACGAGCAGTACTTC. Its protein is CASSERIRGDYEQYF.